The clone carrying this T cell receptor (beta chain) was observed a single time. What it binds is unknown. Trimming left V 0 bases short and J 1 base short, with 9 bases between. The CDR3 has 15 residues. The germline gives CDR1 LGHNA, CDR2 YSLEER. The protocol was immunoSEQ multiplex PCR, while the TCRdb copy is restricted to in-frame clones and leaves out a portion. The sample yields 80,000 to 100,000 clones, roughly 91% seen once. This entry belongs to a study of OX40 agonist ivuxolimab in advanced cancers. As for the study in general: Patients received intravenous ivuxolimab every 2 weeks at 0.01 to 10 mg/kg. Earlier anti-PD-1, anti-PD-L1 or anti-CTLA-4 therapy was permitted; over 35% had received some. People in dose escalation had one of these cancers: hepatocellular carcinoma, melanoma, renal cell or head and neck cancer.

Study-level points and caveats: Compared with others, partial responders at 0.1-3.0 mg/kg displayed clonal expansion among the lowest.

The specimen comprised CD4+ or CD8+ T cells sorted from blood, sampled in a trial of the OX40 agonist ivuxolimab. The clonotype comes from an adult with an advanced solid tumor such as melanoma, head and neck, liver or kidney cancer. The rearrangement joins TRBV4-3 to TRBJ1-1, with D possibly matching TRBD1 (5 bases). This chain's CDR3 is CASSQESGRNTEAFF. CDR3 nucleotide sequence: TGCGCCAGCAGCCAAGAATCAGGGAGGAACACTGAAGCTTTCTTT.